What follows are 30 T cell receptor beta chains derived from one specimen sequenced in a study of T cells after yellow fever vaccination. TCRdb called the 5' RACE reads again in MiXCR, with one record for every CDR3 protein. The sample gives 300,000 or so distinct CDR3 sequences, around 9.3% of which show up once; 3% to 4% is in the top ten. The starting material was CD4+ T cells sorted from PBMCs, obtained 5 days after the yellow fever booster vaccination. The receptors stem from a man aged 18 to 30 who received the YFV17D yellow fever vaccine.

This clonotype was observed at least ten times. The chain couples TRBV5-1 to TRBJ2-3, with 12 bases aligning to TRBD1. CDR1 is SGHRS, CDR2 YFSETQ, per germline. The J segment lost 5 bases and the V segment lost 4 bases, leaving 5 bases of the junction unmatched. This CDR3 contains 15 residues. The CDR3, as DNA: TGCGCCAGCAGCGGGGGACAGGGGGCCGGAGATACGCAGTATTTT. Its protein is CASSGGQGAGDTQYF. Filled out from reference TRBV5-1 and TRBJ2-3, the complete variable domain reads KAGVTQTPRYLIKTRGQQVTLSCSPISGHRSVSWYQQTPGQGLQFLFEYFSETQRNKGNFPGRFSGRQFSNSRSEMNVSTLELGDSALYLCASSGGQGAGDTQYFGPGTRLTVL.

The chain employs TRBV6-5 and TRBJ1-4, with D hard to call. The CDR3 loop spans 14 amino acids. The V end lost 6 bases, the J end lost 5 bases, and 13 bases lay between the germline ends. CDR1 MNHEY and CDR2 SVGAGI come from the germline V gene. This CDR3 reads CASSRVGFNEKLFF. The CDR3 nucleotides read TGTGCCAGCAGCCGGGTGGGATTCAATGAAAAACTGTTTTTT.

This chain links TRBV19 with TRBJ1-1, with no clear D. Germline V CDR1 and CDR2: LNHDA, SQIVND (reference sequence). Trimming pared 4 bases from V and 5 bases from J, leaving 17 bases between. The CDR3 is 15 residues long. CDR3 coding DNA: TGTGCCAGTAGTACGCCTCGTAAGGGATGGACTGAAGCTTTCTTT. Translating gives CASSTPRKGWTEAFF.

Only a few counts were recorded for this clonotype. This chain uses TRBV18 with TRBJ2-2; a weak D match, TRBD1 (5 bases). Germline V gene lookup returns CDR1 KGHSH and CDR2 LQKENI. This CDR3 spans 14 amino acids. Trimming removed 2 bases at V and 4 bases at J, with 8 bases between. The CDR3 DNA sequence: TGTGCCAGCTCACCAGGGGCCGCCACCGGGGAGCTGTTTTTT. This translates into CASSPGAATGELFF.

This clonotype was found a few times. The V and J genes are TRBV6-1 and TRBJ2-4; TRBD2 might be the D (5 bases). The CDR3 is 16 amino acids. Between the trimmed V and J ends, which lost 3 bases and 0 bases, there was a span of 12 bases. Germline CDR1 is MNHNS and CDR2 is SASEGT. CDR3 sequence reads: CASSDIEGLAKNIQYF. The DNA for the CDR3 is TGTGCCAGCAGTGACATCGAGGGCCTAGCCAAAAACATTCAGTACTTC.

The rearrangement uses TRBV6-1 and TRBJ1-6; possibly TRBD1 for D (6 bases). Trimming cost V 1 base and J 14 bases, with 15 bases left between them. The CDR3 covers 14 residues. CDR1 MNHNS and CDR2 SASEGT come from the germline V gene. For the CDR3, the DNA is TGTGCCAGCAGTGAAGGGCCGGGGGGCCCTGCCCTCCACTTT. Protein sequence: CASSEGPGGPALHF.

A few counts support this clonotype. The chain combines TRBV7-9 with TRBJ1-6; 7 nucleotides line up with TRBD1. Per germline, CDR1 SEHNR and CDR2 FQNEAQ (reference sequence). CDR3 length: 14 amino acids. Unmatched junction bases numbered 8, after V lost 4 bases and J lost 11 bases. CDR3 residues: CASSSTGTWTPLHF. DNA of the CDR3: TGTGCCAGCAGCTCGACAGGGACTTGGACACCCCTCCACTTT.

This clonotype has just a few counts. V and J are TRBV2 and TRBJ2-5; D tentatively fits TRBD1 or TRBD2 (5 bases each). CDR1 and CDR2 (germline): SNHLY, FYNNEI. This CDR3 spans 12 amino acids. V lost 10 bases, J lost 4 bases, and 13 bases lay in between. CDR3 sequence reads: CANRGDRETQYF. CDR3 bases: TGTGCCAATCGGGGCGACAGAGAGACCCAGTACTTC.

The J gene is TRBJ2-2, the V gene TRBV12-3 or TRBV12-4, with D tentatively TRBD2 (6 bases). V was shortened by 8 bases and J by 5 bases, with 15 bases between the two germline ends. This CDR3 is built from 14 residues. This CDR3 is CASDLGGKTGELFF. Written as DNA, the CDR3 is TGTGCCAGCGACCTCGGAGGGAAGACCGGGGAGCTGTTTTTT.

This clonotype was counted ten times or more. The chain employs TRBV7-8 and TRBJ1-2; no firm D call. In germline, CDR1 is SGHVS, CDR2 FQNEAQ. The CDR3 is made up of 15 amino acids. The ends were cut back, 0 bases at V and 7 bases at J, with 15 bases in the middle. The CDR3 bases are TGTGCCAGCAGCTTAGCAATTGAATTCCGGGCTGGCTACACCTTC. It encodes CASSLAIEFRAGYTF.

J is TRBJ2-7 and V is TRBV29-1; D uncertain. V was trimmed by 7 bases and J by 10 bases, leaving 17 bases between them. Germline-derived CDR1 and CDR2 are SQVTM and ANQGSEA. This CDR3 spans 11 amino acids. The CDR3, as DNA: TGCAGCGCCCAGGACGGATCCGGTCAGTACGTC. Its translation is CSAQDGSGQYV.

The V and J genes are TRBV5-1 and TRBJ2-1, with TRBD2 matching 9 bases. The CDR3 totals 15 residues. V lost 0 bases to trimming and J lost 8 bases; unmatched junction nucleotides: 6. Germline V gene lookup returns CDR1 SGHRS and CDR2 YFSETQ. The CDR3 sequence is CASSLAVTSGDEQFF. CDR3 coding DNA: TGCGCCAGCAGCTTGGCCGTGACTAGCGGCGATGAGCAGTTCTTC.

This clonotype was seen many times. This chain connects TRBV20-1 to TRBJ2-2; unclear D gene. The germline V gene has CDR1 DFQATT and CDR2 SNEGSKA (reference sequence). V lost 7 bases and J 6 bases, leaving 12 bases between the germline ends. The CDR3 has 12 amino acids. CDR3 in DNA: TGCAGTGTACAGAGAAACGCCGGGGAGCTGTTTTTT. Its protein product is CSVQRNAGELFF.

J is TRBJ1-1 and V is TRBV18; D unresolved. Germline loops: CDR1 KGHSH, CDR2 LQKENI. The CDR3 loop spans 13 amino acids. V lost 2 bases, J lost 7 bases, and 11 bases lay in between. CDR3 residues: CASSPSAASEAFF. The DNA for the CDR3 is TGTGCCAGCTCACCATCCGCCGCCAGTGAAGCTTTCTTT.

This clonotype showed up just a few times. The chain couples TRBV6-2 or TRBV6-3 to TRBJ1-3; D remains ambiguous. The CDR3 loop spans 13 amino acids. Germline values: CDR1 MNHEY, CDR2 SVGEGT. V was cut by 7 bases and J by 1 base, with 8 bases left in between. DNA of the CDR3: TGTGCCAGCATCACCGCATCTGGAAACACCATATATTTT. As protein: CASITASGNTIYF.

This clonotype turned up a few times. The J gene is TRBJ2-3, the V gene TRBV5-1, with D tentatively TRBD2 (5 bases). The ends were cut back, 1 base at V and 4 bases at J, with 16 bases in the middle. Germline V gene sequence: CDR1 SGHRS, CDR2 YFSETQ. This CDR3 comprises 16 residues. CDR3 protein: CASSLSAERKADTQYF. The CDR3 DNA follows: TGCGCCAGCAGCTTGTCGGCGGAGCGGAAGGCAGATACGCAGTATTTT. Filled out from reference TRBV5-1 and TRBJ2-3, the complete variable domain reads KAGVTQTPRYLIKTRGQQVTLSCSPISGHRSVSWYQQTPGQGLQFLFEYFSETQRNKGNFPGRFSGRQFSNSRSEMNVSTLELGDSALYLCASSLSAERKADTQYFGPGTRLTVL.

This clonotype was observed many times. The V gene is TRBV5-1, the J gene TRBJ1-5; no reliable D call. V lost 4 bases, J lost 7 bases, and 18 bases lay in between. The CDR3 contains 15 residues. Per the germline V gene, CDR1 is SGHRS and CDR2 is YFSETQ. CDR3 sequence (DNA): TGCGCCAGCAGCCTCCTGCCCGGGGTGAGGCAGCCCCAGCATTTT. This gives the protein CASSLLPGVRQPQHF.

This clonotype was seen more than once but under ten times. This rearrangement joins TRBV7-4 to TRBJ2-7; D unresolved. The CDR3 contains 15 residues. Germline CDR1 SGHVT, CDR2 SQSDAQ. Trimming cost V 0 bases and J 7 bases, with 16 bases left between them. This CDR3 reads CASSLANAEQEEQYF. CDR3 in DNA: TGTGCCAGCAGCTTAGCGAACGCAGAGCAGGAGGAGCAGTACTTC.

This clonotype has more than one count but fewer than ten. The J gene is TRBJ1-3, the V gene TRBV5-1, with 7 bases matching TRBD1. The V gene end was trimmed by 4 bases and the J gene end by 7 bases; junction bases not matched to a gene: 11. Germline-derived CDR1 and CDR2 are SGHRS and YFSETQ. There are 15 residues in the CDR3. The CDR3 DNA reads TGCGCCAGCAGCCCGTCCGGGACAGATGGGAACACCATATATTTT. It encodes CASSPSGTDGNTIYF.

At least ten counts were recorded for this clonotype. The J gene is TRBJ2-5, the V gene TRBV20-1, with D unclear. The ends were cut back, 3 bases at V and 1 base at J, with 12 bases in the middle. CDR1 is DFQATT, CDR2 SNEGSKA, per germline (reference sequence). This CDR3 is built from 14 residues. The CDR3 DNA is TGCAGTGCTAGGCGGCAAAGGATCCAAGAGACCCAGTACTTC. This gives the protein CSARRQRIQETQYF.

This clonotype has just a few counts. V and J are TRBV3-1 and TRBJ2-5; D is perhaps TRBD2 (5 bases). Germline V gene data show CDR1 as LGHDT and CDR2 as YNNKEL (reference sequence). This CDR3 has 15 amino acids. V was shortened by 2 bases and J by 3 bases, with 13 bases between the two germline ends. The CDR3 nucleotides read TGTGCCAGCAGCCAACCGGCGGGCGTCAAAGAGACCCAGTACTTC. Translated, it gives CASSQPAGVKETQYF.

This clonotype was seen repeatedly, ten times or more. The V call is TRBV10-3, the J call TRBJ2-3, with 7 positions matching TRBD1. J gave up 9 bases and V 2 bases, and 2 bases lay outside the gene matches. The length of the CDR3 is 12 residues. Per the germline V gene, CDR1 is ENHRY and CDR2 is SYGVKD. The CDR3 DNA follows: TGTGCCATCAGTGAGGTACAGGGGACGCAGTATTTT. This encodes CAISEVQGTQYF.

The chain links TRBV30 to TRBJ1-1; TRBD1 matches at 7 bases. This CDR3 contains 12 residues. The V and J ends lost 4 bases and 9 bases, in that order; junction bases with no gene match: 8. The germline V gene encodes CDR1 GTSNPN and CDR2 SVGIG (reference sequence). CDR3 amino acids: CAWTHGDSKAFF. The CDR3, as DNA: TGTGCCTGGACTCACGGGGACAGTAAAGCTTTCTTT. The entire variable domain, with the rest obtained from reference TRBV30 and TRBJ1-1, is as follows: SQTIHQWPATLVQPVGSPLSLECTVEGTSNPNLYWYRQAAGRGLQLLFYSVGIGQISSEVPQNLSASRPQDRQFILSSKKLLLSDSGFYLCAWTHGDSKAFFGQGTRLTVV.

This clonotype was seen only a few times. The chain joins TRBV10-1 to TRBJ2-7; weak D call: TRBD1 (5 bases). Between the trimmed V and J ends, which lost 3 bases and 3 bases, there was a span of 18 bases. Germline V CDR1 and CDR2: WNHNN, SYGVQD (reference sequence). The CDR3 runs to 16 residues. CDR3 loop: CASSDSRQGEVYEQYF. In DNA, the CDR3 is TGCGCCAGCAGTGATTCCCGCCAGGGTGAGGTCTACGAGCAGTACTTC.

This chain links TRBV4-3 with TRBJ1-2; perhaps TRBD1 as D (5 bases). CDR1 and CDR2 (germline): LGHNA, YSLEER. V lost 1 base to trimming and J lost 0 bases, with 12 bases between them. The CDR3 has 16 amino acids. CDR3 in amino acids: CASSQGGGNPNYGYTF. DNA for the CDR3: TGCGCCAGCAGCCAAGGGGGGGGGAATCCTAACTATGGCTACACCTTC.

The chain is built from TRBV7-2 and TRBJ1-3; D is perhaps TRBD1 (5 bases). With 0 bases removed from V and 4 bases from J, the gap between germline ends came to 13 bases. CDR1 is SGHTA and CDR2 is FQGNSA in the germline V gene. This CDR3 spans 16 amino acids. This CDR3 reads CASSLAIGGMGNTIYF. CDR3 bases: TGTGCCAGCAGCTTAGCAATCGGGGGGATGGGAAACACCATATATTTT.

This clonotype was seen at least ten times. This chain connects TRBV4-1 to TRBJ2-1; 14 nucleotides match TRBD2. Germline CDR1 reads MGHRA; CDR2 reads YSYEKL. CDR3 size: 17 residues. V was clipped by 4 bases and J by 4 bases; unmatched bases: 6. CDR3 nucleotides: TGCGCCAGCAGCCCGAGACTAGCGGGGGGGCGTTACAATGAGCAGTTCTTC. It specifies CASSPRLAGGRYNEQFF.

In this sample, this clonotype turned up many times. The gene calls are TRBV20-1 and TRBJ1-2, with 7 positions matching TRBD1. Germline trimming cut 5 bases from V and 4 bases from J; bases unmatched to any gene: 7. The CDR3 has 13 amino acids. The germline gives CDR1 DFQATT, CDR2 SNEGSKA (reference sequence). The chain's CDR3 is CSARRDRVYGYTF. The CDR3 DNA follows: TGCAGTGCTCGACGCGACAGGGTCTATGGCTACACCTTC.

There are a few counts of this clonotype. The CDR3 reads CASSVIGGGNTGELFF. DNA of the CDR3: TGTGCCAGCAGCGTCATAGGAGGGGGGAACACCGGGGAGCTGTTTTTT. The V gene is TRBV7-3, the J gene TRBJ2-2; D tentatively reads TRBD1 or TRBD2 (6 bases each). Germline assignment: CDR1 SGHTA and CDR2 FQGTGA. V gave up 5 bases and J gave up 1 base, with 14 bases separating them. The CDR3 consists of 16 residues.

This clonotype was counted ten times or more. The chain carries TRBV7-2 and TRBJ1-6; 7 bases map to TRBD1. The CDR3 extends over 16 amino acids. Unmatched junction bases numbered 9, after V lost 3 bases and J lost 7 bases. Germline V gives CDR1 SGHTA, CDR2 FQGNSA. CDR3 nucleotides: TGTGCCAGCAGCTTTCCCGGCAGGGGGTTCAATTCACCCCTCCACTTT. It codes for CASSFPGRGFNSPLHF.